The clone carrying this T cell receptor beta chain was picked up a small number of times. V lost 0 bases to trimming and J lost 4 bases, with 12 bases between them. This CDR3 region has 15 residues. Germline V gene data show CDR1 as LGHNT and CDR2 as FRNRAP. This record belongs to a study of T-cell reconstitution after alpha-beta-depleted transplantation in children. A TCRbeta library incorporating unique molecular identifiers was prepared. Via MiXCR, TCRdb re-called the PCR reads, giving one row per CDR3 protein. The top ten hold approximately 2.3% of the sample, which has some 500,000 distinct CDR3 sequences, about 31% seen once.

The rearrangement joins TRBV12-5 to TRBJ1-1; perhaps TRBD1 as D (6 bases). The clonotype was recovered from a human donor who donated a stem cell graft to a child with aplastic anemia. This specimen consisted of PBMCs from the stem cell graft donor, obtained from the stem cell graft. The DNA of the CDR3 is TGTGCTAGTGGTTTGGTACAGGCCAGGGGCACTGAAGCTTTCTTT. It is translated as CASGLVQARGTEAFF.